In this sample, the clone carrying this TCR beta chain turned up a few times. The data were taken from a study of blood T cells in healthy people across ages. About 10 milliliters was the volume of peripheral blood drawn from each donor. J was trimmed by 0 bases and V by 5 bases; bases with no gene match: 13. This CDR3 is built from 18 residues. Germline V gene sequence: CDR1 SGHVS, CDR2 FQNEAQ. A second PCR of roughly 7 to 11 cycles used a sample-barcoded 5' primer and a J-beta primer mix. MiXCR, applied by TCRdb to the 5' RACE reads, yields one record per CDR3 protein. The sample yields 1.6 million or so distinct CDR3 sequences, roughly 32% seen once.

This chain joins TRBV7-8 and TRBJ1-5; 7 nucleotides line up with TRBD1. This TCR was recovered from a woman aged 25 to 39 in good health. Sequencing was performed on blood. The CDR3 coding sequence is TGTGCCAGCAGCGGAGGGAAGGGGGGACAGAATAGCAATCAGCCCCAGCATTTT. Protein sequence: CASSGGKGGQNSNQPQHF.